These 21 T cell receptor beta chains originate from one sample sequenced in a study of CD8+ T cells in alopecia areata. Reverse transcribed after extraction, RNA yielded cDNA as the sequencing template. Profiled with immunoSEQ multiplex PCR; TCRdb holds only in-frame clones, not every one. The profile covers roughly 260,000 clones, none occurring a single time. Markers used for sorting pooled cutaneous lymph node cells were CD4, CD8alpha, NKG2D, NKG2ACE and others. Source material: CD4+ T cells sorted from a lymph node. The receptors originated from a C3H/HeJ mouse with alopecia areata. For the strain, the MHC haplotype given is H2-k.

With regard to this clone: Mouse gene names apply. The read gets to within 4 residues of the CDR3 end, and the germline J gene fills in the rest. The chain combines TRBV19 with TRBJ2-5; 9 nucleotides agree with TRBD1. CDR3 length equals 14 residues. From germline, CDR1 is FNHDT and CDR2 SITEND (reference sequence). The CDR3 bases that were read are TGTGCCAGCAGTCGGGGGGACAGGGCTGAC. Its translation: CASSRGDRAD. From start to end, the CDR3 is CASSRGDRADTQYF.

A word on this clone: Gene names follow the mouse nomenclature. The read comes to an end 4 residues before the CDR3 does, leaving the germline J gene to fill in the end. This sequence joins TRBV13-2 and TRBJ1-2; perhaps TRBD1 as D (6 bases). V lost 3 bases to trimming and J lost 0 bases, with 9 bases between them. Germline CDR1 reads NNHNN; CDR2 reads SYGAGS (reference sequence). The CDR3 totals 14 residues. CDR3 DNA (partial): TGTGCCAGCGGTGGGGGACACTCAAACTCC. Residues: CASGGGHSNS. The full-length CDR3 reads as CASGGGHSNSDYTF.

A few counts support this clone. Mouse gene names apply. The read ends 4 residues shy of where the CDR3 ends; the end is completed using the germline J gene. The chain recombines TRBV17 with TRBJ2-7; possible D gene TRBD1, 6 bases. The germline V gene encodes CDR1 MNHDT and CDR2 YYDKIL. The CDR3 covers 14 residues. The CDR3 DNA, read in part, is TGTGCTAGCAGTAGATCCCCGGGACAATAT. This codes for CASSRSPGQY. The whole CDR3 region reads CASSRSPGQYEQYF.

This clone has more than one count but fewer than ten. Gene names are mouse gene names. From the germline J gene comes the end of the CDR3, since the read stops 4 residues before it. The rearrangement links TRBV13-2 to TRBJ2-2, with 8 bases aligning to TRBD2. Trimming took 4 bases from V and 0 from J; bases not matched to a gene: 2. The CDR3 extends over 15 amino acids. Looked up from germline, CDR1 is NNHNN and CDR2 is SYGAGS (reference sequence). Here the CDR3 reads CASGNWGSNTGQLYF. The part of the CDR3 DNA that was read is TGTGCCAGCGGTAACTGGGGGTCAAACACCGGG.

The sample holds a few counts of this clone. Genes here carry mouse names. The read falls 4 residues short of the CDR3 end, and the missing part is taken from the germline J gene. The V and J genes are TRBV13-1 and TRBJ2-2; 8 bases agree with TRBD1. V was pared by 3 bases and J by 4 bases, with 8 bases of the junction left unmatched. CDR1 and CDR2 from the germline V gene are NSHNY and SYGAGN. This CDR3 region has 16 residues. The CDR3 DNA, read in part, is TGTGCCAGCAGTGCCCACAGGGGGAAGGGCACCGGG. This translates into CASSAHRGKGTG. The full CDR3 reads CASSAHRGKGTGQLYF.

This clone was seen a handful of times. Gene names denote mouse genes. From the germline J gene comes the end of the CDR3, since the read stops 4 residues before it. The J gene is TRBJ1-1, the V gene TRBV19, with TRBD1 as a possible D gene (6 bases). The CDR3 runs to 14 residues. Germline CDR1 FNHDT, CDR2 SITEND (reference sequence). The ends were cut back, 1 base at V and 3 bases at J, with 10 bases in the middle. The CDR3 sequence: CASSIMGGDTEVFF. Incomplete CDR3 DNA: TGTGCCAGCAGTATAATGGGGGGCGACACA.

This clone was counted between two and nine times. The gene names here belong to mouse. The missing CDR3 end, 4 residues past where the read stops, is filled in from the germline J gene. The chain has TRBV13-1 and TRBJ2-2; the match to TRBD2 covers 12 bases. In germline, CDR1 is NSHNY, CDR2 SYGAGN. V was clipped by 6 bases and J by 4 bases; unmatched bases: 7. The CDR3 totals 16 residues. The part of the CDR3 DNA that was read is TGTGCCAGCACCCCGACTGGGGGGGCGCCCACCGGG. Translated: CASTPTGGAPTG. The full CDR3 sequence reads CASTPTGGAPTGQLYF.

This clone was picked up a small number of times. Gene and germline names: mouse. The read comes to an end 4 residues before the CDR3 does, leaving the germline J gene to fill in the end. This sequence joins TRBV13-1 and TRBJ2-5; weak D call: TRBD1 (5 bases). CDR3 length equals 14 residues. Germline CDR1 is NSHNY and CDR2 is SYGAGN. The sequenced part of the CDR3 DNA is TGTGCCAGCAGTGATGATCAGGGAGAAGAC. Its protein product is CASSDDQGED. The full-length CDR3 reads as CASSDDQGEDTQYF.

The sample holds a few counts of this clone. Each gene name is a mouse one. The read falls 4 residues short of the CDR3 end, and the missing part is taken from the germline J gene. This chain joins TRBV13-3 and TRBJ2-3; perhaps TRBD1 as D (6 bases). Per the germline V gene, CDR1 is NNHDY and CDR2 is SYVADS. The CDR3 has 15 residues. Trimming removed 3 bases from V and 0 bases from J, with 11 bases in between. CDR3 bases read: TGTGCCAGCAGTGCCGGGACATCTAGTGCAGAA. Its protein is CASSAGTSSAE. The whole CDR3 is CASSAGTSSAETLYF.

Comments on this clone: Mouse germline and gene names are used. Incomplete CDR3 DNA: TGTGCCAGCAGCGTGGGGGACTTTGCAAACACA. Protein: CASSVGDFANT. The complete CDR3 reads CASSVGDFANTEVFF. This chain links TRBV14 with TRBJ1-1, with a tentative D call TRBD1 (5 bases). The read is 4 residues too short to cover the CDR3 end, so that end is filled in from the germline J gene. Trimming took off 5 bases at V and 0 bases at J, with 14 bases between the two ends. Germline CDR1 SGHDT, CDR2 FRDEAV. There are 15 residues in the CDR3.

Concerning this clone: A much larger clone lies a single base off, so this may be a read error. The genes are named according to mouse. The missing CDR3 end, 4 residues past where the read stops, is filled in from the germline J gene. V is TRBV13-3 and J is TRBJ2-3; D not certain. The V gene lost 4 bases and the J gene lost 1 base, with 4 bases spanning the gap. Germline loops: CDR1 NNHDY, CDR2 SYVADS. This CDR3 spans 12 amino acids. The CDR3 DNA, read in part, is TGTGCCAGCAGTTTGGGTGCAGAA. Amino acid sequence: CASSLGAE. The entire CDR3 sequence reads CASSLGAETLYF.

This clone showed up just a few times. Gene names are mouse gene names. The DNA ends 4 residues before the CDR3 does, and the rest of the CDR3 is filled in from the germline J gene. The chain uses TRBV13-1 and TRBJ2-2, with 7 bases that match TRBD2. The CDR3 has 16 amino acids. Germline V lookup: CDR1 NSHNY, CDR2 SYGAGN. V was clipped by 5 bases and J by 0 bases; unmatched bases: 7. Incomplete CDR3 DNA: TGTGCCAGCAGGGACCCCGGGGGGGCAAACACCGGG. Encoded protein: CASRDPGGANTG. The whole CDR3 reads CASRDPGGANTGQLYF.

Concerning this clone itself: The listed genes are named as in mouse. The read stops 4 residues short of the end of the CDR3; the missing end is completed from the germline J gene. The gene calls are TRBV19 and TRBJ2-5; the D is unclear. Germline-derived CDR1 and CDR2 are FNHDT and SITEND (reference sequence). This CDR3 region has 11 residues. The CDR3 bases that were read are TGTGCCAGCAGTATAGGAGAC. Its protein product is CASSIGD. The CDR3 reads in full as CASSIGDTQYF.

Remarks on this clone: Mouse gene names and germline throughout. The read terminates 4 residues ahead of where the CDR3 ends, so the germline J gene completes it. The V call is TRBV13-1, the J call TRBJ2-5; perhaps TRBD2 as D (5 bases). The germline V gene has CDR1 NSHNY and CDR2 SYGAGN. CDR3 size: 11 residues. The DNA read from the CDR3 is TGTGCCAGCAGTTCTGGGGAC. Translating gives CASSSGD. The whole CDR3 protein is CASSSGDTQYF.

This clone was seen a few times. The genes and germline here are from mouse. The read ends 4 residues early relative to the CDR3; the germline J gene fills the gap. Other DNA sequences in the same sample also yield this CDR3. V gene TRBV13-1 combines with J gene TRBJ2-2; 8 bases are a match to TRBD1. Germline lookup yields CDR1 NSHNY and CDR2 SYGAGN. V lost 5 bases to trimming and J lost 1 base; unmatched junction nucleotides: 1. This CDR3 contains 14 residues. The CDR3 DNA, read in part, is TGTGCCAGCAGACAGGGGGTAAACACCGGG. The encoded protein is CASRQGVNTG. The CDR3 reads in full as CASRQGVNTGQLYF.

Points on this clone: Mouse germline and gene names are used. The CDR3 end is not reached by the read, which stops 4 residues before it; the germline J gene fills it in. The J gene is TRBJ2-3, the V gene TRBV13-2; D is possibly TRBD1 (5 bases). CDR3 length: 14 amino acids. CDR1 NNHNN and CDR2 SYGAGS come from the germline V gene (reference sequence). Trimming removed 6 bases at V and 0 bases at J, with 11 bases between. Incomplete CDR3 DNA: TGTGCCAGCGCCCCAGGGAGGAGTGCAGAA. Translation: CASAPGRSAE. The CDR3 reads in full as CASAPGRSAETLYF.

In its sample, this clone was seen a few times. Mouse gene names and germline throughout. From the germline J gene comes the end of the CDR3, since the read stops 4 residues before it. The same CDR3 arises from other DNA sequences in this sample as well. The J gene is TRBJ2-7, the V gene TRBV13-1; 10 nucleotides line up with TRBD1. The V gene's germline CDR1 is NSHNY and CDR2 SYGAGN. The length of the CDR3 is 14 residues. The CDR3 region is CASSDGDRGYEQYF. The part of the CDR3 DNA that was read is TGTGCCAGCAGTGATGGGGACAGGGGTTAT.

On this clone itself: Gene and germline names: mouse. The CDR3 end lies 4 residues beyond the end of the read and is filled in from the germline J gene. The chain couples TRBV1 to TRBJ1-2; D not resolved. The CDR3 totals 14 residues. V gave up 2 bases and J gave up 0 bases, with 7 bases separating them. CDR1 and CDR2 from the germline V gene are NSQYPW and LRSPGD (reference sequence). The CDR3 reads CTCSANSANSDYTF. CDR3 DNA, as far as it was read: TGCACCTGCAGTGCAAACAGTGCAAACTCC.

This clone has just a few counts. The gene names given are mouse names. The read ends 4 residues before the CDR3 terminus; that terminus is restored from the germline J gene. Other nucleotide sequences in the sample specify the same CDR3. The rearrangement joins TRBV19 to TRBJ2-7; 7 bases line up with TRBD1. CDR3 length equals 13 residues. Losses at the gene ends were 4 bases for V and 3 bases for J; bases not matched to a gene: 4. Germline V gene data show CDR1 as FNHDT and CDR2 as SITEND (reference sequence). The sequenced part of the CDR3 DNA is TGTGCCAGCAGTTCCGGGACAGACTAT. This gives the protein CASSSGTDY. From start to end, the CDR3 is CASSSGTDYEQYF. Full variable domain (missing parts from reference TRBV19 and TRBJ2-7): GGIITQTPKFLIGQEGQKLTLKCQQNFNHDTMYWYRQDSGKGLRLIYYSITENDLQKGDLSEGYDASREKKSSFSLTVTSAQKNEMAVFLCASSSGTDYEQYFGPGTRLTVL.

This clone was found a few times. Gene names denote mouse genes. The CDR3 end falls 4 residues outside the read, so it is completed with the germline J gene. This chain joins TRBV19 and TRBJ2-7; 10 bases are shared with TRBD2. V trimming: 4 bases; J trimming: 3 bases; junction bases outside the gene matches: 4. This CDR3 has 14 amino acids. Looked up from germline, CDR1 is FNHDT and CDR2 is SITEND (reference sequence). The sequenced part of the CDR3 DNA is TGTGCCAGCAGTGGGGACTGGGGCCTCTAT. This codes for CASSGDWGLY. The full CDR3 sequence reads CASSGDWGLYEQYF.

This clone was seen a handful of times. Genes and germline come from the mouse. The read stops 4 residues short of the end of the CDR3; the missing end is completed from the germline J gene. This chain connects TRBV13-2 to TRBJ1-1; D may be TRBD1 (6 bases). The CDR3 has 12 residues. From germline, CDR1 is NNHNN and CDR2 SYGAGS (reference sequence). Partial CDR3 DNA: TGTGCCAGCGGTGTCCTCAGGGGA. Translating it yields CASGVLRG. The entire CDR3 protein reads CASGVLRGEVFF.